Given below is one T cell receptor (beta chain) in context. In the PCR, 60 Vbeta and 13 Jbeta primers were used. Sequencing was performed with immunoSEQ multiplex PCR; in TCRdb, only in-frame clones are kept and a portion is missing. The table has around 150,000 clones, approximately 87% seen once. CDR3 length: 13 residues. Between the trimmed V and J ends, which lost 6 bases and 2 bases, there was a span of 10 bases. Germline CDR1 reads SGHAT; CDR2 reads FQDESV (reference sequence). The data were obtained in a study of cytomegalovirus exposure and HLA in healthy donors. This chain uses TRBV11-1 with TRBJ1-2; D not certain. Sequenced sample: PBMCs. The sequence was collected from a man aged 40-55 years in good health and CMV-seronegative. The CDR3 is CASRADLNYGYTF. The CDR3 DNA reads TGTGCCAGCAGGGCGGATTTAAACTATGGCTACACCTTC.